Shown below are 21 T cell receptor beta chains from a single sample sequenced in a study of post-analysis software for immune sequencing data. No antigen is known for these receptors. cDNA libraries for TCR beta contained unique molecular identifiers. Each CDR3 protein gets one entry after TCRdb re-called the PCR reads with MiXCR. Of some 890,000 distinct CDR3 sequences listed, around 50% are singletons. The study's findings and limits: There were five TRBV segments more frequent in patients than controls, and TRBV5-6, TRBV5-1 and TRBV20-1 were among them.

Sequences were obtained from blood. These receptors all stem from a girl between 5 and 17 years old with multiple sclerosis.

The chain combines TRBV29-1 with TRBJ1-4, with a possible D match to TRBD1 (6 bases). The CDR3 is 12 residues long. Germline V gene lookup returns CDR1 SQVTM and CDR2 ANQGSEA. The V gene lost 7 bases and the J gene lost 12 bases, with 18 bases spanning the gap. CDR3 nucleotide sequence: TGCAGCGGGAACAGGGAGTGGTTAGAACTGTTTTTT. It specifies CSGNREWLELFF.

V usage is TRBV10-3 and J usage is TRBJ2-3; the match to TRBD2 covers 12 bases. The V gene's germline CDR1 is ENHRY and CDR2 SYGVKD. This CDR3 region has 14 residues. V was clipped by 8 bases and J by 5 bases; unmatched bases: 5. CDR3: CAIGTSGPQDTQYF. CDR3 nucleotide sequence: TGTGCCATCGGGACTAGCGGGCCCCAAGATACGCAGTATTTT.

DNA of the CDR3: TGCAGCGTTTCTACAGGGGGCGACGACTATGGCTACACCTTC. As protein: CSVSTGGDDYGYTF. The J gene is TRBJ1-2, the V gene TRBV29-1; 9 bases are a match to TRBD1. CDR1 is SQVTM and CDR2 is ANQGSEA in the germline V gene. V shed 5 bases and J 3 bases; nucleotides not matched to a gene: 7. The CDR3 is 14 residues long.

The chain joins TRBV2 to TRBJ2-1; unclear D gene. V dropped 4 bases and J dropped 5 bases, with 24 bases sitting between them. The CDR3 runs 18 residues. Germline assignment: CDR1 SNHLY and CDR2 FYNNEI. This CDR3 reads CASSASTTQLGLHNEQFF. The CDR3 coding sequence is TGTGCCAGCAGTGCGTCTACCACTCAGCTCGGCCTTCACAATGAGCAGTTCTTC.

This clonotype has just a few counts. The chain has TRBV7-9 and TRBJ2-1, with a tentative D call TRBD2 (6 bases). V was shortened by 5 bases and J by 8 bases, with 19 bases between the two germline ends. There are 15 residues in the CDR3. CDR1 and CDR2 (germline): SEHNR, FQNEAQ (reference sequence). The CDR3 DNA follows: TGTGCCAGCAGCCCGGGCGGGATCGTCGGGGATGAGCAGTTCTTC. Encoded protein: CASSPGGIVGDEQFF. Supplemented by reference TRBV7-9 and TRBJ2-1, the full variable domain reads DTGVSQNPRHKITKRGQNVTFRCDPISEHNRLYWYRQTLGQGPEFLTYFQNEAQLEKSRLLSDRFSAERPKGSFSTLEIQRTEQGDSAMYLCASSPGGIVGDEQFFGPGTRLTVL.

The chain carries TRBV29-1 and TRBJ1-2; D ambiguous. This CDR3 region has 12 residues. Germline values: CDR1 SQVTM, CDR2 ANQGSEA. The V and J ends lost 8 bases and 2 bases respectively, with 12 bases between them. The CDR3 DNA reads TGCAGCACGGTGGCAGTCAACTATGGCTACACCTTC. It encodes CSTVAVNYGYTF.

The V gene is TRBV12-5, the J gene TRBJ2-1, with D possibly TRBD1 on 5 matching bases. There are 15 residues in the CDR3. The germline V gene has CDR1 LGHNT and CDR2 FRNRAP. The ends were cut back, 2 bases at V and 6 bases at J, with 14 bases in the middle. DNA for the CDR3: TGTGCTAGTGGTTTGCCCTCTCAGGGAACCAATGAGCAGTTCTTC. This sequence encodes CASGLPSQGTNEQFF.

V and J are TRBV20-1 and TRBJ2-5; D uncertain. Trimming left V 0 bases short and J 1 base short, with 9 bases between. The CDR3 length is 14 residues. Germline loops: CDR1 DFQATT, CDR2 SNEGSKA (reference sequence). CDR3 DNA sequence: TGCAGTGCTAGAGAAACATTATCCCAAGAGACCCAGTACTTC. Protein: CSARETLSQETQYF.

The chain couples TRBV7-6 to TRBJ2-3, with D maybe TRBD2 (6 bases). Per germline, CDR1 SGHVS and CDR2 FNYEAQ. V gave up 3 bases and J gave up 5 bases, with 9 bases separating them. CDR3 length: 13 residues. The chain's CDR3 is CASSLGEVDTQYF. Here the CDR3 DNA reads TGTGCCAGCAGCTTGGGGGAGGTAGATACGCAGTATTTT.

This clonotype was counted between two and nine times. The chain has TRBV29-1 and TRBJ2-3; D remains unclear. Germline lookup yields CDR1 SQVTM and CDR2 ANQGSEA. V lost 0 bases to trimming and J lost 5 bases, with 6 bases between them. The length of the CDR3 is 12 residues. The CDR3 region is CSVEEELDTQYF. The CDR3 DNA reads TGCAGCGTTGAAGAGGAATTAGATACGCAGTATTTT.

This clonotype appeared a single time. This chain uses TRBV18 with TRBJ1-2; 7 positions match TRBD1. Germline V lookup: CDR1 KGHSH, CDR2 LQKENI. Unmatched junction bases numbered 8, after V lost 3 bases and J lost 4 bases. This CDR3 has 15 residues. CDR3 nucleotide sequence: TGTGCCAGCTCACCTCTCGGCCGGGACAGCTATGGCTACACCTTC. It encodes CASSPLGRDSYGYTF.

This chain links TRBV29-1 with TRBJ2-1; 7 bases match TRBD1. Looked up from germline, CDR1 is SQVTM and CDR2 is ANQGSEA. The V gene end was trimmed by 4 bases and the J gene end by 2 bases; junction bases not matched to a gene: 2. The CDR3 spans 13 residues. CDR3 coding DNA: TGCAGCGTTGGAACAGGGGCCTACAATGAGCAGTTCTTC. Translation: CSVGTGAYNEQFF.

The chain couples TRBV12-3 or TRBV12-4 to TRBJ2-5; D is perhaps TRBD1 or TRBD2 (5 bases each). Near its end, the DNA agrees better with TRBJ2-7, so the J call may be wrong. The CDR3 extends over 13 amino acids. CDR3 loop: CASRPGTEGEQYF. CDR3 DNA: TGTGCCAGCAGACCCGGGACCGAGGGCGAGCAGTACTTC.

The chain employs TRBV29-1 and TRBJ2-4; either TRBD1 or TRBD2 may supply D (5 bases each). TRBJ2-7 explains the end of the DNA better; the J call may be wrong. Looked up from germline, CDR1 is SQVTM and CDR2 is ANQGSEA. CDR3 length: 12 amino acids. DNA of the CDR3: TGCAGCGCCTGGGACGGAGACTACGAGCAGTACTTC. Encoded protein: CSAWDGDYEQYF.

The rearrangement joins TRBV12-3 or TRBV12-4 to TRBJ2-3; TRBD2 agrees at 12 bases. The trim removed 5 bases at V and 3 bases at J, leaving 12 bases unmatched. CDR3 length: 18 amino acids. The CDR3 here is CASSPTSGRLERTDTQYF. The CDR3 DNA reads TGTGCCAGCAGTCCAACTAGCGGGAGGCTCGAGAGGACAGATACGCAGTATTTT.

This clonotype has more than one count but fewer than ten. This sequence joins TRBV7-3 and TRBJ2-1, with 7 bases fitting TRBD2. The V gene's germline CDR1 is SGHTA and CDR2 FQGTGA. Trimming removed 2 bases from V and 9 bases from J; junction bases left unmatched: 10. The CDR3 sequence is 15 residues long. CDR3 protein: CASSLLAATPGEQFF. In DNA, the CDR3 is TGTGCCAGCAGCTTACTAGCGGCTACTCCCGGTGAGCAGTTCTTC.

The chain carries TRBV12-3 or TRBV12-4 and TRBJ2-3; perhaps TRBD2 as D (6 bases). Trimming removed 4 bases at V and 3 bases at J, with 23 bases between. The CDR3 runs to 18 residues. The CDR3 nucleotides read TGTGCCAGCAGTTCGTACCGTGTTTCCAGCGCGGGAACAGATACGCAGTATTTT. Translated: CASSSYRVSSAGTDTQYF.

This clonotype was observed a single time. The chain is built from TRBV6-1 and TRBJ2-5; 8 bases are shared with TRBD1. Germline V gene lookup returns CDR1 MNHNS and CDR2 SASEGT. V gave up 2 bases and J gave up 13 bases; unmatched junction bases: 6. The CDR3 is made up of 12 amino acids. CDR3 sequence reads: CASSESVGQVYF. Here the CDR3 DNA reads TGTGCCAGCAGTGAATCGGTGGGACAGGTGTACTTC.

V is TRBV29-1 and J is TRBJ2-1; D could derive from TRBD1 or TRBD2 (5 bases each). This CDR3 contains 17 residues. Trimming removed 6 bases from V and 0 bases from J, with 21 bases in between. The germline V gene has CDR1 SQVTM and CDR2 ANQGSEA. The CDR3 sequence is CSVVDEGTASSYNEQFF. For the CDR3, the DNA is TGCAGCGTCGTGGATGAAGGGACCGCCTCCTCCTACAATGAGCAGTTCTTC.

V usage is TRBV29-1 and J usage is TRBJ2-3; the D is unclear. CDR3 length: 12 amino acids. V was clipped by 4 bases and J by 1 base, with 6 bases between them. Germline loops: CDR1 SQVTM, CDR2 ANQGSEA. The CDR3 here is CSVVPGTDTQYF. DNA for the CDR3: TGCAGCGTTGTTCCAGGCACAGATACGCAGTATTTT.

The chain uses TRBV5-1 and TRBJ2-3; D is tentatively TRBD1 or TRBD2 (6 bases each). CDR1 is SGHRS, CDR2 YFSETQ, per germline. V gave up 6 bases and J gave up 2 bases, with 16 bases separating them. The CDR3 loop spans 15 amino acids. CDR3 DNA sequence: TGCGCCAGCACCCTACGGGGGCTGATCACAGATACGCAGTATTTT. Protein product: CASTLRGLITDTQYF.